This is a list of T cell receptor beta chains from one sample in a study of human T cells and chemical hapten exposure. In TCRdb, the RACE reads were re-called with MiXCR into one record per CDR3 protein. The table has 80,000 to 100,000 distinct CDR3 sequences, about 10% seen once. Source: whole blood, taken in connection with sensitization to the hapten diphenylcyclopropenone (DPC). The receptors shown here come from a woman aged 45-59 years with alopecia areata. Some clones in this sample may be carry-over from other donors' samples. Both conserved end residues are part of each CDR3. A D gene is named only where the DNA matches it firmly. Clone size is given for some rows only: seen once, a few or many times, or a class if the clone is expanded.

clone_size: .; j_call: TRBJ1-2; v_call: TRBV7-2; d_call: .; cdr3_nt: TGTGCCAGCAGCTTAGAGCGGAACCCGAACTATGGCTACACCTTC; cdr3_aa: CASSLERNPNYGYTF
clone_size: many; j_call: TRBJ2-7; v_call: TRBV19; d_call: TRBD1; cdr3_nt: TGTGCCAGTAGCCCATCTCCGGGACAGGGGATTTCCTACGAGCAGTACTTC; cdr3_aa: CASSPSPGQGISYEQYF
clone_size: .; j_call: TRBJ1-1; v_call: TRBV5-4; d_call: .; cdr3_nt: TGTGCCAGCAGCTCCCGCCCGAACACTGAAGCTTTCTTT; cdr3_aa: CASSSRPNTEAFF
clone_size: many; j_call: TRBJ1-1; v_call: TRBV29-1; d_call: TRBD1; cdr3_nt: TGCAGCGGCGGAGGGGGCGCAGGCACTGAAGCTTTCTTT; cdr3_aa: CSGGGGAGTEAFF
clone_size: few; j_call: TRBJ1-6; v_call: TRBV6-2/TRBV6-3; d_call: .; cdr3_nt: TGTGCCAGCAGTTATCCGGATTTGTCACCCCTCCACTTT; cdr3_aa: CASSYPDLSPLHF
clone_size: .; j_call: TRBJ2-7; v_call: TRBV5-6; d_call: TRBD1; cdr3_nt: TGTGCCAGCAGCGGGACAGCCTACGAGCAGTACTTC; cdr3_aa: CASSGTAYEQYF
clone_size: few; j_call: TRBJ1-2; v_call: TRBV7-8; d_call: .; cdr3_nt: TGTGCCAGCAGCTTCAGTGACTATGGCTACACCTTC; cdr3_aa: CASSFSDYGYTF
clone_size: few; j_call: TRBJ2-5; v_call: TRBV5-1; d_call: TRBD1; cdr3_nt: TGCGCCAGCGGCCGGGACAGTCAAGAGACCCAGTACTTC; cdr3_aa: CASGRDSQETQYF
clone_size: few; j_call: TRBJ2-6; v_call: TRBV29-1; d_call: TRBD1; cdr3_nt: TGCAGCGTTGAAGATCGGGACAGGGGTAGCCCTGGGGCCAACGTCCTGACTTTC; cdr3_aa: CSVEDRDRGSPGANVLTF
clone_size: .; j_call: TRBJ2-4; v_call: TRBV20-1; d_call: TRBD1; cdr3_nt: TGCAGTGCTAGAGCGACAGGGTTAATGAACATTCAGTACTTC; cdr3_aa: CSARATGLMNIQYF
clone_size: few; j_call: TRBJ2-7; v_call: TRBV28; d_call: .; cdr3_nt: TGTGCCAGCAGAAGCGGACTCCTCGGGGAGCAGTACTTC; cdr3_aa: CASRSGLLGEQYF
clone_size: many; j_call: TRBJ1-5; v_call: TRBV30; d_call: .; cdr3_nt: TGTGCCTGGAGTGATGGAGGGCATCAGCCCCAGCATTTT; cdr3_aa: CAWSDGGHQPQHF